Sequencing of this T cell receptor beta chain was carried out in a study of T cell responses to AZD1222 COVID-19 vaccine. Profiling relied on immunoSEQ multiplex PCR, and the TCRdb table lists in-frame clones only, not all of them. The sample carries approximately 30,000 clones, more than 75% recorded once. Study-wide results and limits: Clonal diversity may have been underestimated, and the donors were mostly white British, with more females than males. All repertoire sampling was performed exclusively after the peak T cell response.

The CDR3 runs 14 residues. CDR1 is LGHNA and CDR2 is YNFKEQ in the germline V gene. The V gene lost 1 base and the J gene lost 0 bases, with 6 bases spanning the gap. With respect to this clone: Its antigen is as yet unknown.

This receptor was obtained from an adult who received the AZD1222 COVID-19 vaccine. The material sequenced was peripheral blood, taken 28 days after the second AZD1222 dose. The chain employs TRBV4-2 and TRBJ1-2, with D maybe TRBD1 (5 bases). CDR3 sequence: CASSQGGTNYGYTF. As DNA, the CDR3 is TGTGCCAGCAGCCAAGGGGGGACTAACTATGGCTACACCTTC.